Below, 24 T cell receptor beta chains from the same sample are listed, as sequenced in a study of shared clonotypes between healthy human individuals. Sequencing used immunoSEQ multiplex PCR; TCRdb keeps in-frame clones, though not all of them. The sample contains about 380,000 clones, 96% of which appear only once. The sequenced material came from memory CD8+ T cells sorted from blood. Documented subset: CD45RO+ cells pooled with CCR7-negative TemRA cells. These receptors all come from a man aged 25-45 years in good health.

The CDR3 reads CASSPWGGGTDTQYF. Here the CDR3 DNA reads TGTGCCAGCAGCCCGTGGGGTGGGGGCACAGATACGCAGTATTTT. V gene TRBV9 combines with J gene TRBJ2-3; D is ambiguous. V was pared by 4 bases and J by 1 base, with 13 bases between. The CDR3 is made up of 15 amino acids. CDR1 is SGDLS and CDR2 is YYNGEE in the germline V gene.

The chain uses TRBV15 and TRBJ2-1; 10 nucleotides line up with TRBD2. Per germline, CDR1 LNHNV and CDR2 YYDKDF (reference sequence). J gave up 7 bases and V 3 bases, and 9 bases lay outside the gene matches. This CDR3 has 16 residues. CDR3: CATSRGETSGNNEQFF. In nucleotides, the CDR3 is TGTGCCACCAGCAGGGGGGAAACTAGCGGGAATAATGAGCAGTTCTTC. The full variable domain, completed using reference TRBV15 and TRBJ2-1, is DAMVIQNPRYQVTQFGKPVTLSCSQTLNHNVMYWYQQKSSQAPKLLFHYYDKDFNNEADTPDNFQSRRPNTSFCFLDIRSPGLGDTAMYLCATSRGETSGNNEQFFGPGTRLTVL.

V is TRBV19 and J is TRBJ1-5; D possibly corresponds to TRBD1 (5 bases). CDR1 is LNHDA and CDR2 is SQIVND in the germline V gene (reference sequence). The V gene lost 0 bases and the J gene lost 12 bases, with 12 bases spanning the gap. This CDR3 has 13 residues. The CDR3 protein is CASSIDLGGLQHF. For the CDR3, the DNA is TGTGCCAGTAGTATAGATTTGGGGGGTCTCCAGCATTTT.

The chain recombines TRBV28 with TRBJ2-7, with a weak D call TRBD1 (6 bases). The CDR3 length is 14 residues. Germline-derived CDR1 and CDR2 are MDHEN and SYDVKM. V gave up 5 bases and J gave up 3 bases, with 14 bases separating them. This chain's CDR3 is CASSVTGLGYEQYF. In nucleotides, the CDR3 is TGTGCCAGCAGTGTTACAGGGCTGGGCTACGAGCAGTACTTC.

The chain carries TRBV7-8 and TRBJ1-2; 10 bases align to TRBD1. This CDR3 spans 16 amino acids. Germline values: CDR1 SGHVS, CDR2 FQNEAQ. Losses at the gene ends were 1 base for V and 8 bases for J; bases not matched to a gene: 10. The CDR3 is CASSLGSRDRGRGYTF. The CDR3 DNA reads TGTGCCAGCAGCTTAGGGTCCCGGGACAGGGGTAGAGGCTACACCTTC. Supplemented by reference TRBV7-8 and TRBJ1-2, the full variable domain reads GAGVSQSPRYKVAKRGQDVALRCDPISGHVSLFWYQQALGQGPEFLTYFQNEAQLDKSGLPSDRFFAERPEGSVSTLKIQRTQQEDSAVYLCASSLGSRDRGRGYTFGSGTRLTVV.

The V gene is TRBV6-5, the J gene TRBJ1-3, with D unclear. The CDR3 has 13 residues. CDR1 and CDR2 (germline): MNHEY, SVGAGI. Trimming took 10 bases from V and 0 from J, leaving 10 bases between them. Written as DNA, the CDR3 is TGTGCCACCATAGTCAACTCTGGAAACACCATATATTTT. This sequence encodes CATIVNSGNTIYF.

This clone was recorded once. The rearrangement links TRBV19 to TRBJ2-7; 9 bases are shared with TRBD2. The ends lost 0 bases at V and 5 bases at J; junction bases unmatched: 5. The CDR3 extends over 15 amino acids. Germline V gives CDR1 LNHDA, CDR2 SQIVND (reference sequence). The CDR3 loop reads CASSIEYGGRDEQYF. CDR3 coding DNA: TGTGCCAGTAGTATAGAATACGGCGGGAGGGACGAGCAGTACTTC.

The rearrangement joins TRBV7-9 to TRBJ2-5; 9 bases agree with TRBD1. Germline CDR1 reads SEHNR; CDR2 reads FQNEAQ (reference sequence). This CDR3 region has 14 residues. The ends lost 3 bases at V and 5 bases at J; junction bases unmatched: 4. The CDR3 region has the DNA TGTGCCAGCAGCTTCTACAGGGGGCGCGAGACCCAGTACTTC. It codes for CASSFYRGRETQYF.

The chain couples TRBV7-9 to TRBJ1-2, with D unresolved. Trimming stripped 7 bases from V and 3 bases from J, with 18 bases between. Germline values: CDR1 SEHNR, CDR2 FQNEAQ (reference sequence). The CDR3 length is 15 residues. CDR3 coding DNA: TGTGCCAGCACCACCGGGCCCGGTGGCGACTATGGCTACACCTTC. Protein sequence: CASTTGPGGDYGYTF.

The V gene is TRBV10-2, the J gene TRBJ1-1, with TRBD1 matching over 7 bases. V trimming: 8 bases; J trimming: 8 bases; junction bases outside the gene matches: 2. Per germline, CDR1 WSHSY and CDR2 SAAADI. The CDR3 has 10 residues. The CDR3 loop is CASGQAEAFF. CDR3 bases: TGCGCCAGCGGACAGGCAGAAGCTTTCTTT.

In nucleotides, the CDR3 is TGTGCCAGCAGCTTAAAACCAGATAACACTGAAGCTTTCTTT. Its translation: CASSLKPDNTEAFF. This chain links TRBV7-9 with TRBJ1-1; D uncertain. Germline-derived CDR1 and CDR2 are SEHNR and FQNEAQ (reference sequence). The CDR3 sequence is 14 residues long. V was pared by 2 bases and J by 2 bases, with 9 bases between.

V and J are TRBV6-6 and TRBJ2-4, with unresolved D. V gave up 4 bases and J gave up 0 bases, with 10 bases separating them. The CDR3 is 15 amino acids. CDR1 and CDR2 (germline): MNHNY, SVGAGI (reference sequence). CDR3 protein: CASSSTRLAKNIQYF. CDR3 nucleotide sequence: TGTGCCAGCAGTTCAACGCGCCTAGCCAAAAACATTCAGTACTTC.

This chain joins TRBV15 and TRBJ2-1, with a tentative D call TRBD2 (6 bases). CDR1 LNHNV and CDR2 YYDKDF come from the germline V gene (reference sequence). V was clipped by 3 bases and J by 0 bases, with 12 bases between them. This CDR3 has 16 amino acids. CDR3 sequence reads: CATSRGTSSSYNEQFF. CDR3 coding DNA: TGTGCCACCAGCAGGGGGACTTCGAGCTCCTACAATGAGCAGTTCTTC.

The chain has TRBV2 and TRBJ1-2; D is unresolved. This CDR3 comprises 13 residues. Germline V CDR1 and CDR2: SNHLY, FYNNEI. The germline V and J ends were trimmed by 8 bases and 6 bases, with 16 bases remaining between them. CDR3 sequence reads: CASGSRTRDGYTF. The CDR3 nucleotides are TGTGCCAGCGGTTCACGGACGCGCGATGGCTACACCTTC.

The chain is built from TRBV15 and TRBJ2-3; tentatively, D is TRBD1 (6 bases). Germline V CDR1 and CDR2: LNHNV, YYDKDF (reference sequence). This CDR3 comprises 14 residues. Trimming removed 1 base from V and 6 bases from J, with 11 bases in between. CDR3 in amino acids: CATSRVSTGDTQYF. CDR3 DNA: TGTGCCACCAGCAGAGTATCAACAGGGGATACGCAGTATTTT.

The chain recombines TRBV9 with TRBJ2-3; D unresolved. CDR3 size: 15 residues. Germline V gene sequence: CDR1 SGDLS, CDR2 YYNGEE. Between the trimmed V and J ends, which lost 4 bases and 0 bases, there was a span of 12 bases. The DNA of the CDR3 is TGTGCCAGCAGCCCCCGGCAGTTTAGCACAGATACGCAGTATTTT. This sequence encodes CASSPRQFSTDTQYF.

The CDR3 DNA sequence: TGTGCCAGCAGTTTGGGGCGGGCATACTACAATGAGCAGTTCTTC. It encodes CASSLGRAYYNEQFF. This chain connects TRBV27 to TRBJ2-1; D may be TRBD1 or TRBD2 (5 bases each). CDR3 length: 15 residues. Trimming removed 3 bases from V and 3 bases from J, with 12 bases in between. Germline assignment: CDR1 MNHEY and CDR2 SMNVEV (reference sequence).

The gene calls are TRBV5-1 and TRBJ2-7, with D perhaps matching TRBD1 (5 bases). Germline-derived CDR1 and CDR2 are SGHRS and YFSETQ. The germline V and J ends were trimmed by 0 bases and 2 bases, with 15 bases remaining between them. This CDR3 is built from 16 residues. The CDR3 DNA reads TGCGCCAGCAGCTTGGGTACACAGGTCCTCCCCTACGAGCAGTACTTC. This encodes CASSLGTQVLPYEQYF.

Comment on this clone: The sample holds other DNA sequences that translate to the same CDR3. This CDR3 is CASSEQGAKNIQYF. The CDR3 nucleotides read TGTGCCAGCAGCGAACAGGGGGCCAAAAACATTCAGTACTTC. This sequence joins TRBV25-1 and TRBJ2-4; 7 nucleotides agree with TRBD1. Germline V CDR1 and CDR2: MGHDK, SYGVNS. The CDR3 is 14 amino acids. Trimming removed 6 bases from V and 1 base from J; junction bases left unmatched: 3. The full variable domain, its missing parts supplied by reference TRBV25-1 and TRBJ2-4, is EADIYQTPRYLVIGTGKKITLECSQTMGHDKMYWYQQDPGMELHLIHYSYGVNSTEKGDLSSESTVSRIRTEHFPLTLESARPSHTSQYLCASSEQGAKNIQYFGAGTRLSVL.

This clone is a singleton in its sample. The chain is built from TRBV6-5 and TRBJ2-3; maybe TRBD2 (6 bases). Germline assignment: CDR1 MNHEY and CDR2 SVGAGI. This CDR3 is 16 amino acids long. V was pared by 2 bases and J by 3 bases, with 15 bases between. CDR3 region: CASSYDRTGSTDTQYF. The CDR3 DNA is TGTGCCAGCAGTTACGATCGGACCGGGAGTACAGATACGCAGTATTTT.

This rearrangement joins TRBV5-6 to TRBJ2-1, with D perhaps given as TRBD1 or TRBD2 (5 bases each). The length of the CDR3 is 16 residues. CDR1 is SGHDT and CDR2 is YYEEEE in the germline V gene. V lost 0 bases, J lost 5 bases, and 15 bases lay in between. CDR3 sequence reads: CASSLESYPGHNEQFF. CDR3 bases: TGTGCCAGCAGCTTGGAGTCTTATCCGGGGCACAATGAGCAGTTCTTC.

This CDR3 is CAISESDRTDSGYTF. CDR3 bases: TGTGCCATCAGTGAGTCCGACAGGACAGACTCTGGCTACACCTTC. The V and J genes are TRBV10-3 and TRBJ1-2, with a weak D call TRBD1 (6 bases). Trimming shortened V by 0 bases and J by 7 bases, and 15 bases separated the two germline ends. Germline CDR1 and CDR2: ENHRY and SYGVKD. This CDR3 is 15 amino acids long.

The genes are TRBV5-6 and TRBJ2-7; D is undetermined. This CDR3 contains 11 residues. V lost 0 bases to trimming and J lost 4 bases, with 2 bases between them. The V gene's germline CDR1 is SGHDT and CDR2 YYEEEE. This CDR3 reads CASSLEYEQYF. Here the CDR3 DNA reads TGTGCCAGCAGCTTGGAATACGAGCAGTACTTC.

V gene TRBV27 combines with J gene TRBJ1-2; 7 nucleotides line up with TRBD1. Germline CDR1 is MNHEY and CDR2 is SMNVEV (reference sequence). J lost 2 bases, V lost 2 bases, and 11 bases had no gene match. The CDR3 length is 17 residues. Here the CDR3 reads CASSLMGGTALNYGYTF. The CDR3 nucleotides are TGTGCCAGCAGTTTAATGGGTGGGACAGCCCTCAACTATGGCTACACCTTC.